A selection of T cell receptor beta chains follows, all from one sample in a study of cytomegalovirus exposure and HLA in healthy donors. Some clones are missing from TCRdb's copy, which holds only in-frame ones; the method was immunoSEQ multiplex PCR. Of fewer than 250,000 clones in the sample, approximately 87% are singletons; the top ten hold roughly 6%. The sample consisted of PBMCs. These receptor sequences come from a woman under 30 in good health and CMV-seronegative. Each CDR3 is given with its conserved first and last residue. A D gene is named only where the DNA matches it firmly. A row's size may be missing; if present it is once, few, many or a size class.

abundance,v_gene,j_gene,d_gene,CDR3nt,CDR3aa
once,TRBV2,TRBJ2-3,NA,TGTGCCAGCAGTGATGGGGGAGATACGCAGTATTTT,CASSDGGDTQYF
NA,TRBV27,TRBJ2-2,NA,TGTGCCAGCAGACCATACACCGGGGAGCTGTTTTTT,CASRPYTGELFF
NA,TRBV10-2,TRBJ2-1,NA,TGCGCCAGCAGGCTCCGAAGGGATGAGCAGTTCTTC,CASRLRRDEQFF
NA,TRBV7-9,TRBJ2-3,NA,TGTGCCAGCATCAATTCCGGACCCACAGATACGCAGTATTTT,CASINSGPTDTQYF
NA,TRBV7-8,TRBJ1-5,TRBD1,TGTGCCAGCAGCCTATCACAGGGGCCAAATCAGCCCCAGCATTTT,CASSLSQGPNQPQHF
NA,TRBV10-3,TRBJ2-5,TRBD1,TGTGCCATCAACGCCGGGACAGGGGTCGGGGCCGAGCAAGAGACCCAGTACTTC,CAINAGTGVGAEQETQYF
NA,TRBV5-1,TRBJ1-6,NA,TGCGCCAGCAGCTTGGAAGGGGGGGATTCACCCCTCCACTTT,CASSLEGGDSPLHF
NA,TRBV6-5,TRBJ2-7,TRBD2,TGTGCCAGCAGTTACACTCAGCGGGGGGGCCGCGAGCAGTACTTC,CASSYTQRGGREQYF
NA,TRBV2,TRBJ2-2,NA,TGTGCCAGCAGTAAATTTGAGGCCGGGGAGCTGTTTTTT,CASSKFEAGELFF
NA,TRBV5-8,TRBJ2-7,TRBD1,TGTGCCAGCAGCTTGGGGTCCGGGACAGGGACCGAGCAGTACTTC,CASSLGSGTGTEQYF
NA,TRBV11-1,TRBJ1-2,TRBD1,TGTGCCAGCAGCTCCAGGGGGTTACGCGGCTACACCTTC,CASSSRGLRGYTF
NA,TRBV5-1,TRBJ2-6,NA,TGCGCCAGCAGTCAGGGACCGGGGGCCAACGTCCTGACTTTC,CASSQGPGANVLTF
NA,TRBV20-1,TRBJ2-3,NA,TGTATTGGGCAGGGGCTGGATACGCAGTATTTT,CIGQGLDTQYF
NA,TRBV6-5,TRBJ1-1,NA,TGTGCCAGCAGTTATGGGCCCCCATCAAGGGACACTGAAGCTTTCTTT,CASSYGPPSRDTEAFF
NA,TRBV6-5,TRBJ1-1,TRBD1,TGTGCCAGCAGCCCACAGGGGTCGAACACTGAAGCTTTCTTT,CASSPQGSNTEAFF
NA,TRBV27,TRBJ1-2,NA,TGTGCCAGCAGTTCCCGGGGGCAGGCTTATGGCTACACCTTC,CASSSRGQAYGYTF
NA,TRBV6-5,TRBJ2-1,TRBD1,TGTGCCAGCAGTCCCGGGACAGGGGTCAATGAGCAGTTCTTC,CASSPGTGVNEQFF
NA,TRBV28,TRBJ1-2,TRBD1,TGTGCCAGCAGTTTGGGACAGGGAACCTATGGCTACACCTTC,CASSLGQGTYGYTF
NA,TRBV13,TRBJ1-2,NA,TGTGCCAGCAGCTCCGGCGAGTTTAGCTATGGCTACACCTTC,CASSSGEFSYGYTF
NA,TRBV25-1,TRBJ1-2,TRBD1,TGTGCCAGCAGTGAAAGGACAGGGCTGAACTATGGCTACACCTTC,CASSERTGLNYGYTF
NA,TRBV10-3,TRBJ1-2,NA,TGTGCCATCAGTGAGGGGAACTATGGCTACACCTTC,CAISEGNYGYTF
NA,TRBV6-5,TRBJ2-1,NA,TGTGCCAGCGGCAGGGGCCCCTACAATGAGCAGTTCTTC,CASGRGPYNEQFF
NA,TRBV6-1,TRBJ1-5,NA,TGTGCCAGCACTTGGGGGGTTCATCAGCCCCAGCATTTT,CASTWGVHQPQHF
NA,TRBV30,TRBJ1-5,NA,TGTGCCTGGAGCCGGGGGGGTAGGGATCAGCCCCAGCATTTT,CAWSRGGRDQPQHF
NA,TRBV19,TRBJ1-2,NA,TGTGCCAGTAGTGGAAACCCGGAGGGCTATGGCTACACCTTC,CASSGNPEGYGYTF
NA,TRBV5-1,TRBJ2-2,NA,TGCGCCAGCAGTTCAGTTACGGGGGACACCGGGGAGCTGTTTTTT,CASSSVTGDTGELFF
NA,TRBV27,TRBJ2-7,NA,TGTGCCAGCAGTTCCGGGGTCGAGCAGTACTTC,CASSSGVEQYF
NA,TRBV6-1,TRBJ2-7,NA,TGTGCCAGCGGGCCTCCCTACGAGCAGTACTTC,CASGPPYEQYF
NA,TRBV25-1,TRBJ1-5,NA,TGTGCCAGCACCGGTTTTGGACAGTATAGCAATCAGCCCCAGCATTTT,CASTGFGQYSNQPQHF
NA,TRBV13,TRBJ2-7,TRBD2,TGTGCCAGCAGGCGGACTAGCGGGAACTCCTACGAGCAGTACTTC,CASRRTSGNSYEQYF
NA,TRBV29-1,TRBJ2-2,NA,TGCAGCGTTGACACGGTCACCGGGGAGCTGTTTTTT,CSVDTVTGELFF
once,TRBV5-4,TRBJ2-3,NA,TGTGCCAGCAGCTTGTGGGGGACTCGAGGGGGCGATACGCAGTATTTT,CASSLWGTRGGDTQYF
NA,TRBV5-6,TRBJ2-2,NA,TGTGCCAGCCTCGGCAGCCCCGGGGAGCTGTTTTTT,CASLGSPGELFF
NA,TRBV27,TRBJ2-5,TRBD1,TGTGCCAGCAGTCCTCTCCTAACCGACAGGGAAGAGACCCAGTACTTC,CASSPLLTDREETQYF
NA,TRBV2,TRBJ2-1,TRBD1,TGTGCCAGCAGCCCTTTGGGACAGAAAAGCTACAATGAGCAGTTCTTC,CASSPLGQKSYNEQFF
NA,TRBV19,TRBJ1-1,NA,TGTGCCAGTAGCAAGGTGGCAGGGGTGAACACTGAAGCTTTCTTT,CASSKVAGVNTEAFF
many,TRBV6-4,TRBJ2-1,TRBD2,TGTGCCAGCAGTGACTCGACTAGCGGGAGCAATGAGCAGTTCTTC,CASSDSTSGSNEQFF
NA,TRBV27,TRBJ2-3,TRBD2,TGTGCCAGCAGTTTATCAACGGGACTAGCTACAGATACGCAGTATTTT,CASSLSTGLATDTQYF
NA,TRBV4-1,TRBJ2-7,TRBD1,TGCGCCAGCAGCCAACCTGGACAGGCGTCATCTCTCTACGAGCAGTACTTC,CASSQPGQASSLYEQYF
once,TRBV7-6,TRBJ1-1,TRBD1,TGTGCCAGCAGCCACAAGGAGGGGGCGAACACTGAAGCTTTCTTT,CASSHKEGANTEAFF
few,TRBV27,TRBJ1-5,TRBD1,TGTGCCAGCAGCGGACAGGGGAGCAATCAGCCCCAGCATTTT,CASSGQGSNQPQHF